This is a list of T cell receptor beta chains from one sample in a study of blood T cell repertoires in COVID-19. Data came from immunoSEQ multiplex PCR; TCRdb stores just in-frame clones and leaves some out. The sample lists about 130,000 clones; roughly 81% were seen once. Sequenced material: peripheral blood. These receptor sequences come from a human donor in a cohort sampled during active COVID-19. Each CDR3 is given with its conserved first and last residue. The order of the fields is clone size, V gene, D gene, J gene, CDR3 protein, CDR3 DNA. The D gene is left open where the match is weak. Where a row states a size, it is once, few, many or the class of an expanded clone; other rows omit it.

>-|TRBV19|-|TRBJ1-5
CASSGGGSSNQPQHF
TGTGCCAGCTCGGGGGGGGGTTCGAGCAATCAGCCCCAGCATTTT
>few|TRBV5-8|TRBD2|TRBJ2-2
CASNQRGALTGELFF
TGTGCCAGCAACCAGCGGGGGGCTCTCACCGGGGAGCTGTTTTTT
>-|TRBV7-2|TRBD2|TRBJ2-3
CASSSGGSTDTQYF
TGTGCCAGCAGCTCGGGGGGGAGCACAGATACGCAGTATTTT
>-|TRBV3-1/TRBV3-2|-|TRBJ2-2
CASSQSGGRANSNTGELFF
TGTGCCAGCAGCCAAAGTGGGGGCAGGGCTAATTCGAACACCGGGGAGCTGTTTTTT
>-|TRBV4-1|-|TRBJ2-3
CASSQDFIEDTQYF
TGCGCCAGCAGCCAAGATTTCATCGAGGATACGCAGTATTTT
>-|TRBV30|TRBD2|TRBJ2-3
CAWSVWVSGGPGTQYF
TGTGCCTGGAGTGTCTGGGTTAGCGGGGGCCCGGGCACGCAGTATTTT
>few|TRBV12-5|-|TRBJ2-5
CASGQAPMETQYF
TGTGCTAGTGGCCAGGCCCCTATGGAGACCCAGTACTTC
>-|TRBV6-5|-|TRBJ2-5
CASSYELAQETQYF
TGTGCCAGCAGTTACGAATTAGCCCAAGAGACCCAGTACTTC
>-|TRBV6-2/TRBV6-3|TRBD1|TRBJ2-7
CASSYLQGAGADEQYF
TGTGCCAGCAGTTACCTCCAGGGGGCCGGGGCTGACGAGCAGTACTTC
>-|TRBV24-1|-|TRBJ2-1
CATSSGGYNEQFF
TGTGCCACTTCGAGCGGAGGCTACAATGAGCAGTTCTTC
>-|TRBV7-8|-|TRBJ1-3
CASSPQQGNTIYF
TGTGCCAGCAGCCCGCAACAGGGAAACACCATATATTTT
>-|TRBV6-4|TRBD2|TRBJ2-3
CASSDSGTSGGAVDTQYF
TGTGCCAGCAGTGACTCTGGCACTAGCGGGGGGGCCGTGGATACGCAGTATTTT
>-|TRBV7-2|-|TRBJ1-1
CASSLVSFVPEF
TGTGCCAGCAGCTTAGTGTCATTTGTCCCCGAGTTT
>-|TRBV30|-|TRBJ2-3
CAWGRGPTDTQYF
TGTGCCTGGGGGCGGGGGCCAACAGATACGCAGTATTTT
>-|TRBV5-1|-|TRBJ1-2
CASSLNAITNYGYTF
TGCGCCAGCAGCTTGAACGCGATAACTAACTATGGCTACACCTTC
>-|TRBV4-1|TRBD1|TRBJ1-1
CASSQGQGMNTEAFF
TGCGCCAGCAGCCAGGGACAGGGCATGAACACTGAAGCTTTCTTT
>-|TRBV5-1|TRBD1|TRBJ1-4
CASSWGDRWDEKLFF
TGCGCCAGCAGCTGGGGGGACAGGTGGGACGAAAAACTGTTTTTT
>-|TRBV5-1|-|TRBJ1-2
CASSSGDTNYGYTF
TGCGCCAGCAGCTCAGGGGACACTAACTATGGCTACACCTTC
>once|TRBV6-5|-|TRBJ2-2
CASTWGPGTGELFF
TGTGCCAGCACCTGGGGGCCGGGAACCGGGGAGCTGTTTTTT
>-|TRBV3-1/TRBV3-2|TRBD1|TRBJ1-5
CASSATGSSNQPQHF
TGTGCCAGCAGCGCGACAGGGTCCAGCAATCAGCCCCAGCATTTT
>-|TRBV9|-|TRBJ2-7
CASSVSSLSYEQYF
TGTGCCAGCAGCGTTTCTTCCCTGTCCTACGAGCAGTACTTC
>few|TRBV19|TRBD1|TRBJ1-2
CASRQQGAEGYTF
TGTGCCAGTAGACAACAGGGGGCAGAAGGCTACACCTTC
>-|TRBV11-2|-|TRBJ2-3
CASSFGGDTQYF
TGTGCCAGCAGCTTTGGCGGAGATACGCAGTATTTT
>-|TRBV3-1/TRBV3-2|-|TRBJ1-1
CASSPPGSSTEAFF
TGTGCCAGCAGCCCCCCGGGATCGAGCACTGAAGCTTTCTTT
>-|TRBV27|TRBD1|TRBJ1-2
CASSQGQGRGYTF
TGTGCCAGCAGCCAGGGACAGGGCCGTGGCTACACCTTC
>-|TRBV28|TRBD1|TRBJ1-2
CASSPRQGGYTF
TGTGCCAGCAGTCCCCGACAGGGTGGCTACACCTTC
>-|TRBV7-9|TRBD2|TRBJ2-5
CASSEGLAGGQETQYF
TGTGCCAGCAGCGAAGGGCTAGCGGGGGGTCAAGAGACCCAGTACTTC
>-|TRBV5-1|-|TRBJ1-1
CASSSLAEPEAFF
TGCGCCAGCAGCTCCCTGGCGGAGCCTGAGGCTTTCTTT
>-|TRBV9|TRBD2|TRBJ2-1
CASSATVTSGYNEQFF
TGTGCCAGCAGCGCCACCGTCACTAGCGGTTACAATGAGCAGTTCTTC
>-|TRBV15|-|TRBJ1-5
CATSIGQGGQPQHF
TGTGCCACCAGCATAGGGCAGGGCGGTCAGCCCCAGCATTTT